This TCR beta chain was retrieved from a study of cytomegalovirus exposure and HLA in healthy donors (dated by TCRdb to 2016 to 2017). At the level of the whole study: In an earlier analysis of several hundred of the donors, approximately 260 Gb of sequence data and about 110 million unique TCR beta sequences from about 179 million T cells were reported. Around 300 gigabases of sequencing data and tens of millions of unique TCR sequences were included in an early release covering around 650 HLA-typed donors. Of the approximately 400 genotyped donors, roughly 80% fell in the genetic ancestry cluster associated with self-reported Caucasian donors. The study aimed to test whether signatures of past pathogen exposure could be identified by cataloging public T cell receptors. The study used immunosequencing to profile the T cell repertoires of some 600 subjects and linked those repertoires to cytomegalovirus serostatus. A separate validation cohort of over a hundred different subjects was used in addition to the roughly 700-subject first cohort. To predict cytomegalovirus infection status, the study combined high-throughput TCR immunosequencing, statistical association of individual TCRs with disease status, and machine learning. In a later analysis, previously published TCR beta repertoires from 666 donors were re-analyzed and high-resolution HLA genotyping was added so that TCR occurrence patterns could be studied. Rather than using new phenotypic data, the later analysis identified candidate immune exposures from TCR beta sequences and from how often those sequences occurred across donors. To decide whether each TCR beta V gene segment behaved as functional or pseudogenic, an earlier analysis of some 600 of the donors relied on high-throughput TCR beta sequencing. Donor age, sex, ethnicity and CMV serostatus were collected together with the repertoire data. Genome-wide SNP genotypes for about 65% of the 666 donors were used in a later genetic analysis, which treated that subset as a discovery cohort. All discovery cohort repertoires had been generated on a single sequencing platform. Class I and class II HLA loci were covered by the typing at four-digit resolution. Typing coverage varied by locus: about 629-630 donors for A, B, C, DRB1 and DQB1; more than 500 for DQA1; over 600 for DPA1; fewer than 480 for DPB1. Roughly 5 DR-DQ haplotypes were treated as single units for association and clustering because of strong linkage in the cohort. On average, around 240,000 unique TCR beta nucleotide sequences were sequenced per donor among roughly 430 genotyped donors of the cohort, with roughly 19% of those sequences being non-productive.

This clone occurred a few times. There is no known antigen for this receptor. The input lacks base qualities; no much larger clone sits a single base away. The CDR3 has 11 amino acids, counting the end cysteine and phenylalanine. Only the CDR3 DNA stays, 33 bases, in frame from base 1. Sequences MGHRA (CDR1) and YSYEKL (CDR2) are obtained from the germline V gene. Deletion took 3 bases off V and 3 bases off J, with a span of 3 bases between the germline ends. In total, more than 500 healthy bone marrow donors made up the cohort. At the time of sampling, every cohort member was nominally healthy, though immune exposures that went unrecorded were likely present. The donor tested CMV seropositive, placing the donor among the roughly 270 seropositive members of the cohort. Every donor gave a peripheral blood sample, and the peripheral blood mononuclear cells from that sample were used for TCR beta sequencing. The Qiagen DNeasy Blood Extraction Kit was used to extract genomic DNA from the blood cell samples.

Library method: the immunoSEQ multiplex PCR assay. For the multiplex PCR, a mixture combining 60 forward primers for TCR Vbeta segments and 13 reverse primers for TCR Jbeta segments was used. A multiplex PCR assay on genomic DNA amplified the CDR3 region of rearranged TCR beta genes. The Illumina HiSeq System was used to sequence the amplified TCR beta libraries as 87-base-pair reads. The original pipeline was this. A later analysis counted 75 million to 100 million unique TCR beta chains across the 550 to 800 repertoires, and 9 million to 14 million of these chains were shared by at least two donors. Raw reads were error-corrected and collapsed into unique sequences by a nearest-neighbor algorithm in which closely related sequences were merged to remove PCR and sequencing errors. V, D and J gene segments were assigned by aligning CDR3 sequences to IMGT reference sequences. For a sequence to be retained, a match of at least six nucleotides was required to both a V gene segment and a J gene segment. Rearrangements were called productive when the CDR3 lacked stop codons and stayed in frame with V and J; all others were non-productive. CDR3 was defined according to IMGT convention as the region running from the second conserved V-encoded cysteine to the conserved J-encoded phenylalanine. The earlier analysis of around 640 of the donors excluded sequences that lacked an unambiguous match to a single V gene segment. An earlier analysis of under 750 of the donors called V segments functional above 56.7% productive rearrangements and segregating when the between-donor standard deviation exceeded 5%. A statistical classification framework was developed to diagnose cytomegalovirus status using the catalog of TCR beta chain sequences. In a later analysis, TCR nucleotide sequences were compared against IMGT/GENE-DB human TR gene sequences so that V and J genes could be assigned. A later analysis assigned CDR3 sequences and most-parsimonious VDJ recombination scenarios with the TCRdist pipeline. In a later analysis, every TCR beta chain was defined by the combination of its CDR3 amino acid sequence and its V-gene family, and reads without a unique V-gene family were dropped. In a later analysis, 450 to 600 highly shared, low-generation-probability nucleotide sequences were removed to address suspected cross-contamination and a sequencing artifact. For each public chain, a later analysis derived a clonal expansion index from normalized ranks of inferred template counts within each repertoire. In a later analysis, generation probabilities were computed using a VDJ recombination model fitted to out-of-frame rearrangements, and the results were checked against IGoR. Hypergeometric tests were used in a later analysis to score TCR-TCR, TCR-HLA and TCR-CMV co-occurrence, with a repertoire-size bias correction applied to the TCR pairs. In a later analysis, false discovery rates were estimated by permuting HLA or CMV assignments 20 times. In a later analysis, co-occurring TCRs were grouped using DBSCAN, with TCRdist sequence similarity added in when clustering inside HLA-allele-positive subsets. Repertoires with fewer than 30,000 or more than 120,000 public chains, plus five repertoires with anomalous nucleotide sharing, were excluded from co-occurrence clustering. TCRdb re-hosts the immuneACCESS table, in-frame sequences only. Its copies lack some clones; in the studies checked, an unresolved V gene accounts for under half of them, and the cause for the rest is not known. The DNA was the basis for D and trimming; V, J and clone size are from that table. For this sample the table gives 100,000 to 150,000 clones, of which more than 9% were detected only once. The ten largest clones represent roughly 4.2% of the sample.

Overall study outcomes, separate from this receptor: The presence/absence analyses assumed that sequencing depth was roughly uniform across donors, and that assumption may not be true. A later analysis found that TCR association rates varied across HLA loci, with DRB1 alleles showing the most associated TCRs and HLA-C alleles the fewest. Correlated functional status among segregating V segments might be attributable to linkage disequilibrium, but an unknown experimental factor could not be ruled out. A further reported finding was that TCR beta sequences accurately predicted the HLA-A and HLA-B alleles for most subjects in the first cohort. A cluster of highly shared sequence variants was judged likely to represent a technical artifact of the sequencing pipeline. Compared with the 666-donor mean, donors in an Asian-associated ancestry cluster had fewer N-insertions in productive TCRs, according to a later genetic analysis. V-gene and J-gene trimming of TCR beta chains was associated with a missense DCLRE1C variant in a later genetic analysis, and the association was replicated in an independent cohort. Cytomegalovirus status was reported to be diagnosed by the classifier with high specificity and sensitivity in both the original and validation cohorts. Because counts were too low, seventeen rarely observed V segments, including chromosome 9 orphons, were excluded from the earlier analysis of around 640 of the donors. In a later analysis, HLA-associated TCR beta chains showed more clonal expansion and lower generation probabilities than non-associated chains that were equally common. Across donors, most TCR sequences were observed very rarely, whereas some public TCRs were present in many individuals. When HLA alleles, especially DR and DQ, strongly co-occurred, TCR associations were difficult to assign to individual alleles. Because the 87-base-pair reads could not distinguish some IMGT-functional V segments, including TRBV6-2 and TRBV6-3, those segments were excluded. The authors suggested that the approach could potentially be extended to other disease states and immunological phenotypes. A few of the identified cytomegalovirus-associated TCR beta chains were confirmed in vitro to be specific for cytomegalovirus antigens. Broadly in line with IMGT annotations, most TCR beta V segments showed up in productive rearrangements about 90% or about 30% of the time in an earlier analysis of a few hundred of the donors. At a false discovery rate of 0.05, a later analysis linked around 17,000 TCR beta sequences to specific HLA alleles. In a later analysis, several top co-occurrence clusters were reported to appear linked to parvovirus B19, influenza, CMV and Epstein-Barr virus. Most CMV-associated TCR beta chains appeared to be HLA-restricted in a later analysis, and the HLA associations seemed to be driven largely by CMV exposure. The only immune exposure information available for the cohort was CMV serostatus. The cohort was sequenced for TCR beta chains only, and without alpha or paired-chain data the features that could be detected were limited. HLA typing was unavailable for some donors at each locus, so association tests used only the typed subset. The study gave a list of 150 to 200 TCR beta chains associated with cytomegalovirus.

The sequence joins TRBV4-1 to TRBJ2-7; the D gene identity is not certain. This clonotype was sampled from a woman aged 18-29 years in good health and CMV-seropositive. The sequencing sample was made of PBMCs. The nucleotide sequence is TGCGCCAGCAGCCATAACTACGAGCAGTACTTC. This sequence encodes CASSHNYEQYF.